Reported below is one T cell receptor beta chain. This clonotype has only a few counts. Its target antigen remains unknown. No clone much larger than this one lies a single base away; base qualities are absent. The germline V end is reduced by 3 bases and the J end by 9 bases; junction bases left unmatched: 8. Reading from cysteine to phenylalanine, the CDR3 counts 14 amino acids. Of the read, only the CDR3 DNA is kept; its 42 bases are in frame from base 1. For CDR1 and CDR2, the germline V gene (reference sequence) lists LGHDT and YNNKEL. Ficoll-Paque density gradient centrifugation was the method used to isolate PBMCs. This entry comes from a study of T-cell memory formation after mild COVID-19 (dated by TCRdb to the early 2020s). For the study in its entirety: TCR sequence clusters from the two donors were largely donor specific. Two young, previously healthy adult volunteers, one female and one male, were included in the cohort. Longitudinal TCRalpha and TCRbeta repertoire sequencing tracked T-cell clones expanding and contracting after mild COVID-19 in two donors. Results and caveats for the whole study, not just this receptor: Only a couple of mild cases were covered by the study, and larger cohorts that include severe cases with pre-infection samples were considered necessary. Whether the second-wave clones peaking on day 37 were SARS-CoV-2 specific was not confirmed. Contracting CD4+ clones were found mainly in CM and EM memory subsets, while CD8+ clones were enriched in EMRA. The detection of some responding clones in pre-infection memory suggests that pre-existing cross-reactive memory T cells joined the SARS-CoV-2 response. Clones contracting from day 15 to 85 had balanced CD4/CD8 phenotypes, while a second wave expanding from day 15 to 37 was biased towards CD4+.

The data were produced on an Illumina NovaSeq 6000. TCRalpha and TCRbeta cDNA libraries were built by 5'RACE with constant-segment primers, adding sample barcodes and unique molecular identifiers. RNA was extracted from every sample with Trizol reagent. Amplification of the libraries took two PCR steps, and the second step added a second sample barcode plus Illumina TruSeq adapters. Libraries were sequenced on an Illumina NovaSeq with 2 x 150 bp paired-end reads. Per the authors' processing: With migec v1.2.7, reads were demultiplexed and then collapsed into UMI-guided consensus sequences. Using mixcr v2.1.11, UMI consensuses were aligned to TRA and TRB V and J templates and then assembled into clonotypes. Clonotypes were classified as expanded or contracted when called significant by both edgeR and NoisET, with noise models trained on biological replicates. edgeR calls used a false discovery rate-adjusted p below 0.01 and a log2 fold-change threshold of 1. As an exploratory analysis of dynamics, PCA with hierarchical clustering was applied to max-normalized trajectories of the 1000 most abundant clonotypes. Separately sequenced CD4+ and CD8+ repertoires were used to assign the CD4 or CD8 phenotype of responding clones. TCRdb applied fastp at Q25 and MiXCR to the public reads, then kept only in-frame beta chains. Entries are consolidated by CDR3 protein sequence, retaining the most common genes and DNA. The V and J calls were not made by the authors but by TCRdb's processing. This sample gives some 410,000 distinct CDR3 sequences in total; around a quarter of them show up just once. Of the sample, 13% falls within the top ten clones.

The sequence came from an adult woman who had mild COVID-19 (a few samples of this study predate the infection). The sample titles of this study are shuffled in the database, so cell type and time point are left out; the donor was told from shared clones. This chain is built from TRBV3-1 and TRBJ2-1, with 7 bases in between that match TRBD1. Sequencing was done on a sample of PBMCs or a T cell subset sorted from them (not recorded which). The encoded CDR3 is CASSQLGGEVEQFF. The bases are TGTGCCAGCAGCCAGTTAGGGGGCGAGGTTGAGCAGTTCTTC.